These T cell receptor beta chains were read from a single sample in a study of molecular identifiers for immune sequencing clone quantification. Each CDR3 protein is one row after TCRdb ran MiXCR on the PCR reads. The profile shows fewer than 25,000 distinct CDR3 sequences, 15% to 20% of them singletons. Material: naive CD8+ T cells from blood, with Jurkat cell RNA spiked in. The receptors were gathered from a human donor in good health. Some libraries in this study had Jurkat cell RNA spiked in. The CDR3 runs from the conserved cysteine through the conserved F or W. A D gene is named only where the DNA matches it firmly. Some rows have no size entry. The others give once, few or many, or a class for an expanded clone.

v_call,j_call,d_call,clone_size,cdr3_aa,cdr3_nt
TRBV4-3,TRBJ1-4,TRBD1,many,CASSQDWTGQCLFF,TGCGCCAGCAGCCAGGACTGGACAGGGCAGTGTTTGTTTTTT
TRBV27,TRBJ2-3,-,medium-sized,CASSLGAGDTQYF,TGTGCCAGCAGTTTAGGGGCAGGAGATACGCAGTATTTT
TRBV12-3/TRBV12-4,TRBJ2-3,TRBD2,many,CASSTSGGPFSTDTQYF,TGTGCCAGCTCGACTAGCGGGGGGCCCTTTTCCACAGATACGCAGTATTTT
TRBV7-9,TRBJ1-5,TRBD1,medium-sized,CASSLGQGVQPQHF,TGTGCCAGCAGCTTAGGACAGGGGGTTCAGCCCCAGCATTTT
TRBV6-2/TRBV6-3,TRBJ1-5,TRBD1,many,CASMGQGNQPQHF,TGTGCCAGCATGGGACAGGGGAATCAGCCCCAGCATTTT
TRBV4-3,TRBJ2-3,TRBD2,medium-sized,CASSQEKFGGGAKDTQYF,TGCGCCAGCAGCCAAGAGAAGTTTGGCGGGGGGGCCAAAGATACGCAGTATTTT
TRBV9,TRBJ2-3,-,many,CASSEYIGVLDTDTQYF,TGTGCCAGCAGCGAGTATATTGGGGTCCTTGACACAGATACGCAGTATTTT
TRBV12-3/TRBV12-4,TRBJ2-3,TRBD2,many,CASSFRASGSTDTQYF,TGTGCCAGCAGTTTTCGGGCTAGCGGAAGCACAGATACGCAGTATTTT
TRBV5-4,TRBJ2-3,-,many,CASSRVSTDTQYF,TGTGCCAGCAGCAGGGTTAGCACAGATACGCAGTATTTT
TRBV11-2,TRBJ1-1,-,many,CASSLSGRLNTEAFF,TGTGCCAGCAGCTTAAGTGGCCGACTGAACACTGAAGCTTTCTTT
TRBV12-3/TRBV12-4,TRBJ2-2,-,-,CASSVAWATSGELFF,TGTGCCAGCAGTGTTGCCTGGGCCACCTCCGGGGAGCTGTTTTTT
TRBV7-9,TRBJ2-7,-,many,CASSSPYAYEQYF,TGTGCCAGCAGCTCCCCGTACGCCTACGAGCAGTACTTC
TRBV7-6,TRBJ2-7,TRBD1,medium-sized,CASSPNRDSSYEQYF,TGTGCCAGCAGCCCCAACCGGGACAGCTCCTACGAGCAGTACTTC
TRBV4-1,TRBJ1-1,TRBD1,many,CASSHLDRGDTEAFF,TGCGCCAGCAGCCACCTGGACAGGGGGGACACTGAAGCTTTCTTT
TRBV7-7,TRBJ1-4,-,few,CASSLAEQRTTNEKLFF,TGTGCCAGCAGCTTAGCGGAACAGAGAACAACTAATGAAAAACTGTTTTTT
TRBV11-2,TRBJ1-1,-,many,CASSFRVADTEAFF,TGTGCCAGCAGCTTTAGGGTAGCGGACACTGAAGCTTTCTTT
TRBV5-1,TRBJ1-5,-,medium-sized,CASSLDDPVTGSQHF,TGCGCCAGCAGCTTGGACGATCCCGTGACGGGGTCCCAGCATTTT
TRBV30,TRBJ1-1,-,-,CARAGGGATEALF,TGTGCCCGGGCCGGCGGGGGTGCCACTGAAGCTCTCTTT
TRBV4-2,TRBJ1-1,TRBD1,many,CASSRIGQANTEAFF,TGTGCCAGCAGTCGAATTGGACAGGCGAACACTGAAGCTTTCTTT
TRBV10-3,TRBJ1-5,TRBD1,many,CAISNGQGAYSSQPQHF,TGTGCCATCAGTAATGGACAGGGGGCATATAGCAGTCAGCCCCAGCATTTT
TRBV20-1,TRBJ2-7,TRBD1,once,CSARRQGSYEQYF,TGCAGTGCTAGAAGACAGGGGTCCTACGAGCAGTACTTC
TRBV13,TRBJ1-4,TRBD1,-,CASSPPGQDEKLFF,TGTGCCAGCAGCCCTCCGGGACAGGATGAAAAACTGTTTTTT
TRBV10-3,TRBJ2-7,-,many,CAISDLTRGPGYEQYF,TGTGCCATCAGTGATCTCACGCGGGGACCAGGCTACGAGCAGTACTTC
TRBV5-3,TRBJ1-3,-,many,CASSLEGDSGNTLYF,TGTGCCAGCTCTCTCGAGGGGGATTCTGGAAATACGCTCTATTTT
TRBV6-2/TRBV6-3,TRBJ2-7,TRBD1,many,CASSYPRTGVDEQYF,TGTGCCAGCAGTTACCCTCGGACAGGGGTGGACGAGCAGTACTTC
TRBV6-5,TRBJ1-2,TRBD1,once,CASSNLGTAFYYGYTF,TGTGCCAGCAGTAACCTAGGGACAGCTTTTTACTATGGCTACACCTTC
TRBV3-1,TRBJ1-6,-,many,CASSQDLRTSSYNSPLHF,TGTGCCAGCAGCCAAGATCTTAGAACGAGCTCCTATAATTCACCCCTCCACTTT
TRBV7-9,TRBJ2-7,TRBD2,medium-sized,CASSLAPGGRAEYEQYF,TGTGCCAGCAGCTTAGCCCCCGGCGGGAGGGCTGAGTACGAGCAGTACTTC
TRBV30,TRBJ2-3,-,many,CAWQDLTDTQYF,TGTGCCTGGCAGGACCTTACAGATACGCAGTATTTT
TRBV6-2/TRBV6-3,TRBJ1-1,-,many,CASSLRTVGTEAFF,TGTGCCAGCAGTTTACGGACAGTTGGGACTGAAGCTTTCTTT
TRBV7-6,TRBJ2-3,TRBD2,many,CASSLRASGTSTDTQYF,TGTGCCAGCAGCTTAAGGGCTAGCGGGACGAGCACAGATACGCAGTATTTT
TRBV6-5,TRBJ1-1,-,many,CASRWTLGGTEAFF,TGTGCCAGCAGGTGGACCCTCGGGGGCACTGAAGCTTTCTTT
TRBV6-1,TRBJ2-3,TRBD2,many,CASSEALAGGTDTQYF,TGTGCCAGCAGTGAAGCGCTAGCGGGGGGCACAGATACGCAGTATTTT
TRBV7-3,TRBJ1-1,-,many,CASSLREVLNTEAFF,TGTGCCAGCAGCTTAAGGGAGGTCCTGAACACTGAAGCTTTCTTT
TRBV4-1,TRBJ2-7,-,many,CASSQAAGTSEQYF,TGCGCCAGCAGCCAAGCTGCAGGGACGTCGGAGCAGTACTTC
TRBV7-6,TRBJ1-6,-,-,CARSLGVGQNNSPLHF,TGCGCCCGCAGCTTAGGAGTTGGACAGAATAATTCACCCCTCCACTTT
TRBV27,TRBJ1-6,-,many,CASSLIQPRSGSPLHF,TGTGCCAGCAGTTTAATCCAGCCCCGGTCTGGTTCACCCCTCCACTTT
TRBV27,TRBJ2-3,TRBD2,many,CASSLAVSGTTDTQYF,TGTGCCAGCAGTTTAGCAGTAAGCGGGACCACAGATACGCAGTATTTT
TRBV4-3,TRBJ2-1,-,many,CASSQDRDNEQFF,TGCGCCAGCAGCCAAGATAGGGACAATGAGCAGTTCTTC
TRBV4-1,TRBJ2-1,TRBD1,medium-sized,CASSQDQGVEQFF,TGCGCCAGCAGCCAAGATCAGGGGGTTGAGCAGTTCTTC
TRBV11-2,TRBJ2-7,-,many,CASSSGSYEQYF,TGTGCCAGCAGTTCGGGGTCCTACGAGCAGTACTTC
TRBV6-5,TRBJ2-7,-,many,CASSYFQAGEQYF,TGTGCCAGCAGTTACTTCCAGGCTGGCGAGCAGTACTTC
TRBV5-6,TRBJ2-5,TRBD2,many,CASSFGTSGRVLEETQYF,TGTGCCAGCAGCTTTGGGACTAGCGGGAGGGTACTTGAAGAGACCCAGTACTTC
TRBV9,TRBJ2-2,-,many,CASRKGEENTGELFF,TGTGCCAGCAGGAAGGGGGAAGAGAACACCGGGGAGCTGTTTTTT
TRBV4-3,TRBJ2-1,TRBD2,many,CASSQARTRGGQNEQFF,TGCGCCAGCAGCCAAGCGAGGACGCGGGGGGGCCAGAATGAGCAGTTCTTC
TRBV6-5,TRBJ1-3,-,many,CASSYSKGRNTIYF,TGTGCCAGCAGTTACTCAAAGGGTAGAAACACCATATATTTT
TRBV2,TRBJ2-3,-,many,CASSELASEPSTDTQYF,TGTGCCAGCAGTGAACTTGCTAGCGAGCCTAGCACAGATACGCAGTATTTT
TRBV7-6,TRBJ2-3,-,many,CASSLEAASTDTQYF,TGTGCCAGCAGCTTAGAAGCGGCTAGCACAGATACGCAGTATTTT
TRBV7-9,TRBJ2-7,TRBD1,many,CASSDRGSSYEQYF,TGTGCCAGCAGCGACAGGGGGAGCTCCTACGAGCAGTACTTC
TRBV4-1,TRBJ2-3,TRBD2,many,CASSQADSGGTDTQYF,TGCGCCAGCAGCCAAGCTGATAGCGGGGGGACAGATACGCAGTATTTT
TRBV9,TRBJ2-3,TRBD2,many,CASSVGAGDVTQYF,TGTGCCAGCAGCGTAGGTGCGGGGGATGTTACGCAGTATTTT
TRBV28,TRBJ1-2,-,few,CASSDLDSYYGYTF,TGTGCCAGCAGTGACCTAGACAGCTACTATGGCTACACCTTC
TRBV2,TRBJ2-2,-,-,CASSDAANTGELFF,TGCGCCAGCAGTGACGCCGCGAACACCGGGGAGCTGTTTTTT
TRBV6-2/TRBV6-3,TRBJ2-7,-,medium-sized,CASSLNYEQYF,TGTGCCAGCAGCCTAAACTACGAGCAGTACTTC
TRBV10-3,TRBJ1-5,-,-,CAISELQGPSQPQHF,TGTGCCATCAGTGAGTTACAGGGACCCAGTCAGCCCCAGCATTTT
TRBV11-2,TRBJ2-1,-,many,CASSLGRNEQFF,TGTGCCAGCAGCTTAGGGCGGAATGAGCAGTTCTTC
TRBV6-2/TRBV6-3,TRBJ2-3,-,many,CASRNPTELNTDTQYF,TGTGCCAGCAGGAACCCGACAGAATTAAACACAGATACGCAGTATTTT
TRBV7-2,TRBJ2-7,TRBD1,many,CASSSGQGRYYEQYF,TGTGCCAGCAGCTCCGGACAGGGCCGGTACTACGAGCAGTACTTC
TRBV5-1,TRBJ2-7,-,many,CASRWMATSSYEQYF,TGCGCCAGCCGGTGGATGGCGACTAGCTCCTACGAGCAGTACTTC